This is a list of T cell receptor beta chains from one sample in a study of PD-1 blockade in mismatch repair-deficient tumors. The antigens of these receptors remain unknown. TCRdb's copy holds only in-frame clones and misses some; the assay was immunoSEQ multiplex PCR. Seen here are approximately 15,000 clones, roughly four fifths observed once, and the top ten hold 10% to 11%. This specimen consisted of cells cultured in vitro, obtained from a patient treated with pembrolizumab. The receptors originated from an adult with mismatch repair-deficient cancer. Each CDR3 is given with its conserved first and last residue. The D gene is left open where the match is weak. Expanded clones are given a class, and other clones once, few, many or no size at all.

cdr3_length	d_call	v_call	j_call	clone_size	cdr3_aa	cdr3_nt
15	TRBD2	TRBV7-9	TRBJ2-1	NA	CAGQTSGSSYNEQFF	TGTGCCGGACAGACTAGCGGGAGTTCCTACAATGAGCAGTTCTTC
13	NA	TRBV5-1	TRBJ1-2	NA	CASSPGAALGYTF	TGCGCCAGCAGCCCGGGGGCCGCTTTGGGCTACACCTTC
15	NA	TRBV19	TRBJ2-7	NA	CASSIALLGEYEQYF	TGTGCCAGTAGTATAGCTCTATTGGGGGAGTACGAGCAGTACTTC
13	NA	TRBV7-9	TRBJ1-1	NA	CASSSRQNTEAFF	TGTGCCAGCAGCTCCCGACAGAACACTGAAGCTTTCTTT
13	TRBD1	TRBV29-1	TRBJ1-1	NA	CSAMGQMNTEAFF	TGCAGCGCTATGGGACAGATGAACACTGAAGCTTTCTTT
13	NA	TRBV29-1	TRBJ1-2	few	CSVGPRLYYGYTF	TGCAGCGTTGGGCCCAGACTGTACTATGGCTACACCTTC
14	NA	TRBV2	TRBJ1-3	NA	CASKESYSGNTIYF	TGTGCCAGCAAGGAGAGTTACTCTGGAAACACCATATATTTT
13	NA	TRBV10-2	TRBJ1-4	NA	CASSESMNEKLFF	TGCGCCAGCAGTGAGTCGATGAATGAAAAACTGTTTTTT
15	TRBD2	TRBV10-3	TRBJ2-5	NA	CAISDETGGLETQYF	TGTGCCATCAGTGACGAAACGGGGGGGCTCGAGACCCAGTACTTC
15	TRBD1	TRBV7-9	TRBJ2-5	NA	CASSAALGQGREEYF	TGTGCCAGCAGCGCGGCATTAGGACAGGGGCGTGAGGAGTACTTC
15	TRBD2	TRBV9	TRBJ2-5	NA	CASSKIAGYQETQYF	TGTGCCAGCAGCAAAATAGCGGGGTACCAAGAGACCCAGTACTTC
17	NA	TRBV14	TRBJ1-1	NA	CASSQVRFQGKRTEAFF	TGTGCCAGCAGCCAAGTGCGGTTCCAGGGAAAGAGGACTGAAGCTTTCTTT
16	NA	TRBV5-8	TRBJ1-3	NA	CASSLETGDPGNTIYF	TGTGCCAGCAGCTTGGAGACGGGAGATCCTGGAAACACCATATATTTT
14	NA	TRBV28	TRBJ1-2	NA	CASSLTDSNYGYTF	TGTGCCAGCAGTTTAACGGACAGTAACTATGGCTACACCTTC
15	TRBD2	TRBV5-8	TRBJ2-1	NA	CASSLGTSSYNEQFF	TGTGCCAGCAGCTTAGGGACTAGCTCCTACAATGAGCAGTTCTTC
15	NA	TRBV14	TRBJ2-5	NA	CASSQVMGRVETQYF	TGTGCCAGCAGCCAAGTGATGGGTCGGGTAGAGACCCAGTACTTC
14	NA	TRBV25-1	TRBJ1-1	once	CASSDWGVGTEAFF	TGTGCCAGCAGTGATTGGGGGGTGGGCACTGAAGCTTTCTTT
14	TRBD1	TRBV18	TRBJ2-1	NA	CASSPRQGNNEQFF	TGTGCCAGCTCACCAAGACAGGGGAACAATGAGCAGTTCTTC
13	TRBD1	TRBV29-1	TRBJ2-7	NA	CSVRGTGPYEQYF	TGCAGCGTCCGGGGGACAGGGCCCTACGAGCAGTACTTC
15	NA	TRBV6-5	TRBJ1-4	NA	CASRTDRLPNEKLFF	TGTGCCAGCAGAACCGACAGGCTCCCTAATGAAAAACTGTTTTTT
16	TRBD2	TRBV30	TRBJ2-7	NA	CAWSTSGYRRPYEQYF	TGTGCCTGGAGTACTAGCGGGTATCGGCGGCCCTACGAGCAGTACTTC
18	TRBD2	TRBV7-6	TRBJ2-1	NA	CASSLEGLAGSSYNEQFF	TGTGCCAGCAGCTTAGAAGGACTAGCGGGATCGTCCTACAATGAGCAGTTCTTC
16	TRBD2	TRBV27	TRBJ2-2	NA	CASSELAGLNTGELFF	TGTGCCAGCAGCGAACTAGCGGGACTGAACACCGGGGAGCTGTTTTTT
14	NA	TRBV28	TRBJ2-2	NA	CASHSIGGTGELFF	TGTGCCAGCCACTCCATAGGGGGCACCGGGGAGCTGTTTTTT
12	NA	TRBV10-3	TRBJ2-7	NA	CAISATVYEQYF	TGTGCCATCAGCGCGACAGTTTACGAGCAGTACTTC
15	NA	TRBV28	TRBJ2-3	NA	CASSPDPNYTDTQYF	TGTGCCAGCTCCCCCGATCCAAATTACACAGATACGCAGTATTTT
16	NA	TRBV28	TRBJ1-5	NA	CTSSLLQKHYNQPQHF	TGTACCAGCAGTTTACTACAGAAACATTACAATCAGCCCCAGCATTTT
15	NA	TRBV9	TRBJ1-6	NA	CASSAFMGGNSPLHF	TGTGCCAGCAGCGCTTTTATGGGAGGGAATTCACCCCTCCACTTT
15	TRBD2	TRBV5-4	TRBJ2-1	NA	CASSPSSGIGFEQFF	TGTGCCAGCAGCCCCTCTAGCGGGATAGGCTTTGAGCAGTTCTTC
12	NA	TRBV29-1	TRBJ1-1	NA	CSGGRLNTEAFF	TGCAGCGGGGGACGGTTGAACACTGAAGCTTTCTTT
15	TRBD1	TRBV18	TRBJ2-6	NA	CASTEDRAGANVLTF	TGTGCCAGCACAGAAGACAGGGCTGGGGCCAACGTCCTGACTTTC
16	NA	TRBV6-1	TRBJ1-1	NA	CASSEAGTKMNTEAFF	TGTGCCAGCAGTGAAGCAGGGACAAAAATGAACACTGAAGCTTTCTTT
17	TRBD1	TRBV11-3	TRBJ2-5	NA	CASSSGQGTVARETQYF	TGTGCCAGCAGCTCCGGACAGGGGACCGTAGCGAGAGAGACCCAGTACTTC
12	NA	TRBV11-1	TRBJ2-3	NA	CASSLSLDTQYF	TGTGCCAGCAGCTTAAGTTTAGATACGCAGTATTTT
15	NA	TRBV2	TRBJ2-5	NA	CASNQESGYAGTQYF	TGTGCCAGCAACCAGGAGAGCGGCTATGCGGGGACCCAGTACTTC
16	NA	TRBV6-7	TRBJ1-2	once	CASSWSRANFNYGYTF	TGTGCCAGCAGTTGGTCACGGGCCAACTTTAACTATGGCTACACCTTC
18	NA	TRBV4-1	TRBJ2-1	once	CASSQGNWRGRSYNEQFF	TGCGCCAGCAGCCAAGGGAATTGGCGGGGTCGCTCCTACAATGAGCAGTTCTTC
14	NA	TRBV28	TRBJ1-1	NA	CASSFRRLNTEAFF	TGTGCCAGCAGTTTTAGACGGTTGAACACTGAAGCTTTCTTT
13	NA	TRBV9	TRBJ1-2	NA	CASSRGENYGYTF	TGTGCCAGCAGCAGGGGGGAGAACTATGGCTACACCTTC
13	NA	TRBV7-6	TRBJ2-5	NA	CASSWTVQETQYF	TGTGCCAGCAGCTGGACAGTGCAAGAGACCCAGTACTTC
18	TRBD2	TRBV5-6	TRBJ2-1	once	CAGRRALAGAISYNEQFF	TGTGCCGGCAGGAGAGCGCTAGCGGGAGCTATCTCCTACAATGAGCAGTTCTTC
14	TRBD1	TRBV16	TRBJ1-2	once	CASSQGQGNYGYTF	TGTGCCAGCAGCCAAGGACAGGGTAACTATGGCTACACCTTC
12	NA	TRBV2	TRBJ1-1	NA	CASNVGDTEAFF	TGTGCCAGCAACGTGGGGGACACTGAAGCTTTCTTT
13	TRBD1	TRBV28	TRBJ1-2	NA	CASSSRQGDGYTF	TGTGCCAGCAGTTCAAGACAGGGTGATGGCTACACCTTC
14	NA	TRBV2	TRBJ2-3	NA	CASRTSGRGDTQYF	TGTGCCAGCAGGACCAGCGGGCGCGGAGATACGCAGTATTTT
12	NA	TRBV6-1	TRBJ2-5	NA	CANETAKETQYF	TGTGCCAACGAGACAGCAAAAGAGACCCAGTACTTC
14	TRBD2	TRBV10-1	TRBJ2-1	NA	CASSGGLAGIEQFF	TGCGCCAGCAGTGGGGGACTAGCGGGCATTGAGCAGTTCTTC
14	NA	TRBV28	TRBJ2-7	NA	CASSFSLPSYEQYF	TGTGCCAGCAGTTTTTCACTACCCTCCTACGAGCAGTACTTC
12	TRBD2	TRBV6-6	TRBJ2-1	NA	CASSYRGGEQFF	TGTGCCAGCAGTTACCGGGGGGGTGAGCAGTTCTTC
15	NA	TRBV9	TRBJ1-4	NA	CASSVVGTGNEKLFF	TGTGCCAGCAGCGTAGTGGGCACAGGCAATGAAAAACTGTTTTTT